This is a list of T cell receptor beta chains from one sample in a study of cytomegalovirus exposure and HLA in healthy donors. Method: immunoSEQ multiplex PCR; TCRdb's copy keeps in-frame clones and lacks some. In the table there are 70,000 or so clones, over 90% of which are singletons. Sequencing was carried out using PBMCs. These receptors originate from a young woman in good health and CMV-seronegative. The CDR3 runs from the conserved cysteine through the conserved F or W. A D gene is named only where the DNA matches it firmly. Expanded clones get a size class; other rows say once, few or many, or leave the size out.

TRBD2,TRBJ2-5,-,15,TRBV5-4,TGTGCCAGCAGCTTGCCTAGCGGGGGGGAGGAGACCCAGTACTTC,CASSLPSGGEETQYF
TRBD2,TRBJ2-1,-,15,TRBV28,TGTGCCAGCAGTTCTCTAGCGGGAGCCGTCAATGAGCAGTTCTTC,CASSSLAGAVNEQFF
TRBD1,TRBJ1-1,-,19,TRBV29-1,TGCAGCGTGATTGGTAGGACAGGAAGGCCCCCCCCTATGAACACTGAAGCTTTCTTT,CSVIGRTGRPPPMNTEAFF
TRBD2,TRBJ2-3,-,16,TRBV2,TGTGCCAGCAGTATACGGACTAGCGGAGGCACAGATACGCAGTATTTT,CASSIRTSGGTDTQYF
-,TRBJ1-4,once,16,TRBV21-1,TGTGCCAGCAGCAATGACAGGGGGGTAGCTAATGAAAAACTGTTTTTT,CASSNDRGVANEKLFF
TRBD2,TRBJ2-5,-,16,TRBV4-1,TGCGCCAGCAGCCAAGTTGGGACTAGCGGGAGAAAGACCCAGTACTTC,CASSQVGTSGRKTQYF
-,TRBJ2-3,-,14,TRBV27,TGTGCCAGCAGGACAGGTTCATTCACAGATACGCAGTATTTT,CASRTGSFTDTQYF
-,TRBJ2-7,-,12,TRBV2,TGTGCCAGCAGTTCTCGCAGCTACGAGCAGTACTTC,CASSSRSYEQYF
-,TRBJ2-7,-,15,TRBV9,TGTGCCAGCAGCGTAGGCGGCACCGGCTCCTACGAGCAGTACTTC,CASSVGGTGSYEQYF
TRBD1,TRBJ2-3,-,14,TRBV7-2,TGTGCCAGCAGCTCGGGACAGGGGGAAGATACGCAGTATTTT,CASSSGQGEDTQYF
TRBD2,TRBJ2-2,-,16,TRBV4-1,TGCGCCAGCAGCCAAGATGGGGCGGGAGGCACCGGGGAGCTGTTTTTT,CASSQDGAGGTGELFF
-,TRBJ2-3,-,16,TRBV27,TGTGCCAGCAGTTCCTTACCCAAACTAGACACAGATACGCAGTATTTT,CASSSLPKLDTDTQYF
TRBD2,TRBJ2-7,-,18,TRBV27,TGTGCCAGCAGTTTAGGGGCTCTCGGGGGAGGGCGGAAGTACGAGCAGTACTTC,CASSLGALGGGRKYEQYF
TRBD1,TRBJ1-5,-,13,TRBV6-5,TGTGCCAGCGCATACAGGGGGCACCAGCCCCAGCATTTT,CASAYRGHQPQHF
-,TRBJ2-5,few,14,TRBV6-6,TGTGCCAGCAGTTACGGGGGGAACCAAGAGACCCAGTACTTC,CASSYGGNQETQYF
TRBD2,TRBJ2-5,-,15,TRBV5-6,TGTGCCAGCAGCTTGAGACTAGCGGGAGGGGAGACCCAGTACTTC,CASSLRLAGGETQYF
TRBD1,TRBJ1-2,-,13,TRBV6-5,TGTGCCAGCACCCCCGGGGGGACAGGGGGCTACACCTTC,CASTPGGTGGYTF
TRBD2,TRBJ2-1,-,18,TRBV28,TGTGCCAGCAGTTCCCCGATAAGCGGGAGGTTTTCCTACAATGAGCAGTTCTTC,CASSSPISGRFSYNEQFF
-,TRBJ1-2,-,15,TRBV6-1,TGTGCCAGCAGTGAAGAGGGAGGAGCTAACTATGGCTACACCTTC,CASSEEGGANYGYTF
TRBD1,TRBJ2-7,-,14,TRBV11-2,TGTGCCAGCAGTCTGACAGGGGGTGCCTACGAGCAGTACTTC,CASSLTGGAYEQYF
TRBD2,TRBJ2-5,-,14,TRBV19,TGTGCCAGTAGTAGCGGGGGGCACCAAGAGACCCAGTACTTC,CASSSGGHQETQYF
TRBD2,TRBJ2-7,-,14,TRBV6-5,TGTGCCACCGGGACTAGCGGGAACTCCTACGAGCAGTACTTC,CATGTSGNSYEQYF
-,TRBJ1-2,-,14,TRBV19,TGTGCCAGTACCGCGTTAGAGGGCGCTGGAGGCTACACCTTC,CASTALEGAGGYTF